The text below deals with one T cell receptor beta chain. Its antigen has not been determined. No clone much larger than this one lies a single base away; base qualities are absent. Patients with a history of autoimmune disease or receiving systemic immunosuppression were excluded from the trial. Peripheral blood for TCR sequencing was collected from all dose cohorts at baseline, on cycle 4 day 1, and on cycle 7 day 1. The samples were taken from a phase I, first-in-human, multicenter, open-label dose-escalation trial of ivuxolimab. The trial enrolled adults with locally advanced or metastatic head and neck squamous cell, hepatocellular, melanoma or renal cell carcinoma. Before TCR sequencing, CD4+ and CD8+ T cells were separately sorted from peripheral blood. In the germline V gene, CDR1 corresponds to LGHNA and CDR2 to YSLEER. Between the V and J ends, shortened by 2 bases and 5 bases respectively, the junction contains 13 bases. The CDR3 spans 15 residues, from the cysteine through the phenylalanine. The sequence is cut down to CDR3 DNA, 45 bases in frame from base 1.

This entry belongs to a study of OX40 agonist ivuxolimab in advanced cancers. In the study overall: Ivuxolimab, which targeted the costimulatory receptor OX40 (CD134), was an agonistic, fully human IgG2 monoclonal antibody. Intravenous ivuxolimab was administered to patients every 2 weeks at six dose levels: 0.01, 0.1, 0.3, 1.5, 3 and 10 mg/kg. Of the roughly 52 patients in dose escalation, some 20 had hepatocellular carcinoma, about 15 had melanoma, 9 had renal cell carcinoma and 9 had head and neck cancer. The dose-escalation cohort was around 84% male with a mean age of 60 years, ranging from roughly 20 to 80. Patients were allowed to have had prior anti-PD-1, anti-PD-L1 or anti-CTLA-4 therapy, and about 40% of the dose-escalation patients had been treated with checkpoint inhibitors. Partial responses occurred in three dose-escalation patients, of whom one had hepatocellular carcinoma and two had cutaneous melanoma. Peripheral TCRbeta sequencing was intended to test whether TCR sequence diversity was altered and clonal T-cell expansion was caused by ivuxolimab. The paper describes the monotherapy dose-escalation part (N of about 47 patients) of the phase I trial of ivuxolimab. The full study reports these points: Partial responders in the 0.1-3.0 mg/kg groups had among the lowest normalized peripheral clonal expansion, especially among CD8+ T cells. At doses of 0.1 to 3.0 mg/kg, clonal expansion of both CD4+ and CD8+ T cells in blood was seen between baseline and week 6. Low levels of normalized T-cell clonal expansion were also seen in some nonresponding patients. The antigen specificity of the peripheral T cells that underwent clonal expansion was not determined. After ivuxolimab, expanded clones were on average more numerous among CD8+ T cells than among CD4+ T cells.

For sequencing of the TCRbeta CDR3 region, genomic DNA was extracted from the sorted cells. The immunoSEQ Assay was used to sequence the TCRbeta CDR3 regions. TCRdb holds this immuneACCESS table with in-frame rearrangements only. Some clones are missing; in checked studies, unresolved V genes explain under half, and the rest has no known cause. Here the sample has about 100,000 clones; approximately 93% occur a single time. The ten biggest clones cover approximately 0.2% of the sample. The clonotype was recovered from an adult with an advanced solid tumor such as melanoma, head and neck, liver or kidney cancer. This chain joins TRBV4-3 to TRBJ2-1, with no confidently assigned D gene. The material was CD4+ or CD8+ T cells sorted from blood, obtained in a trial of the OX40 agonist ivuxolimab. At the DNA level, the sequence is TGCGCCAGCAGCCAAAGTTCTCAGACAAACAATGAGCAGTTCTTC. Translated, it reads CASSQSSQTNNEQFF.